The 20 T cell receptor beta chains below come from one sample, sequenced in a study of T cells in Graves' hyperthyroidism and ophthalmopathy. From RNA transcripts, TCR beta CDR3 regions were amplified. With the HTBI primer set, the TCR CDR3 went through a first round of RT-PCR. TCRdb reprocessed the multiplex PCR reads with MiXCR, giving one entry per CDR3 protein. The repertoire includes 600,000 to 750,000 distinct CDR3 sequences, 15% to 20% of them detected once, and roughly a sixth sits in the top ten. Sequenced input: blood. The receptors come from a man aged 45-60 years with Graves' hyperthyroidism.

This clonotype was seen many times. The chain recombines TRBV2 with TRBJ2-1; 14 bases are a match to TRBD2. J gave up 7 bases and V 6 bases, and 5 bases lay outside the gene matches. In germline, CDR1 is SNHLY, CDR2 FYNNEI. The CDR3 spans 15 residues. CDR3 DNA: TGTGCCAGCAGGGGGACTAGCGGGAGAGTAAATGAGCAGTTCTTC. Amino acid sequence: CASRGTSGRVNEQFF.

This clonotype appeared many times. This chain links TRBV28 with TRBJ2-1; no definite D call. This CDR3 contains 13 residues. Germline V CDR1 and CDR2: MDHEN, SYDVKM. V lost 8 bases and J lost 7, with 15 bases in between. This CDR3 reads CASAIGYRNEQFF. CDR3 nucleotide sequence: TGTGCCAGCGCCATAGGTTACCGGAATGAGCAGTTCTTC.

This clonotype was observed many times. This rearrangement joins TRBV2 to TRBJ2-3, with D unresolved. This CDR3 contains 14 residues. The germline V and J ends were trimmed by 1 base and 2 bases, with 7 bases remaining between them. CDR1 and CDR2 from the germline V gene are SNHLY and FYNNEI. CDR3 sequence reads: CASSEVYLTDTQYF. As DNA, the CDR3 is TGTGCCAGCAGTGAAGTGTATCTCACAGATACGCAGTATTTT.

This clonotype was recorded many times. The chain carries TRBV2 and TRBJ2-3; 8 nucleotides line up with TRBD2. The V gene's germline CDR1 is SNHLY and CDR2 FYNNEI. Trimming took 6 bases from V and 4 from J; bases not matched to a gene: 9. This CDR3 is 15 amino acids long. In nucleotides, the CDR3 is TGTGCCAGCAGCTTGGCGGGAGGAAGGTCAGATACGCAGTATTTT. This sequence encodes CASSLAGGRSDTQYF.

There are many counts of this clonotype. The rearrangement links TRBV3-1 to TRBJ2-7; D unclear. Trimming pared 4 bases from V and 3 bases from J, leaving 13 bases between. Looked up from germline, CDR1 is LGHDT and CDR2 is YNNKEL (reference sequence). The CDR3 spans 14 residues. The CDR3 protein is CASSLRGANYEQYF. The CDR3 DNA reads as TGTGCCAGCAGCCTCAGAGGCGCCAACTACGAGCAGTACTTC.

V usage is TRBV10-3 and J usage is TRBJ2-1; 11 bases are shared with TRBD2. From germline, CDR1 is ENHRY and CDR2 SYGVKD. Unmatched junction bases numbered 18, after V lost 1 base and J lost 10 bases. The CDR3 is 19 residues long. The CDR3 is CAISEYTSGSGTYNEEQFF. In DNA form, the CDR3 reads TGTGCCATCAGTGAGTATACTAGCGGGAGTGGTACGTACAATGAAGAGCAGTTCTTC.

This clonotype showed up many times. The chain combines TRBV5-1 with TRBJ1-2; 9 bases fit TRBD1. There are 15 residues in the CDR3. Germline loops: CDR1 SGHRS, CDR2 YFSETQ. V shed 4 bases and J 5 bases; nucleotides not matched to a gene: 9. The CDR3 here is CASSQLTGGEYGYTF. CDR3 nucleotide sequence: TGCGCCAGCAGCCAACTGACAGGGGGGGAATATGGCTACACCTTC.

Only a few counts were recorded for this clonotype. V and J are TRBV27 and TRBJ2-2; perhaps TRBD1 as D (6 bases). Germline V gives CDR1 MNHEY, CDR2 SMNVEV (reference sequence). There are 17 residues in the CDR3. V was cut by 5 bases and J by 5 bases, with 21 bases left in between. CDR3 in DNA: TGTGCCAGCAGTCCCCTGACCCGACAGGTTGTAACCGGGGAGCTGTTTTTT. It translates to CASSPLTRQVVTGELFF.

This clonotype has at least ten counts. The genes are TRBV11-2 and TRBJ2-7; D ambiguous. The length of the CDR3 is 14 residues. CDR1 and CDR2 (germline): SGHAT, FQNNGV. V dropped 2 bases and J dropped 0 bases, with 8 bases sitting between them. The CDR3 sequence: CASSLSRSSYEQYF. The CDR3 nucleotides read TGTGCCAGCAGCTTAAGCAGGAGCTCCTACGAGCAGTACTTC.

Many counts were recorded for this clonotype. The rearrangement joins TRBV7-6 to TRBJ2-7; D gene unclear. The V and J ends lost 6 bases and 5 bases respectively, with 14 bases between them. Germline CDR1 reads SGHVS; CDR2 reads FNYEAQ. The CDR3 sequence is 13 residues long. The CDR3 spells CASSPWVSNEQYF. The CDR3, as DNA: TGTGCCAGCAGTCCGTGGGTCTCTAACGAGCAGTACTTC. The full variable domain, its missing parts supplied by reference TRBV7-6 and TRBJ2-7, is GAGVSQSPRYKVTKRGQDVALRCDPISGHVSLYWYRQALGQGPEFLTYFNYEAQQDKSGLPNDRFSAERPEGSISTLTIQRTEQRDSAMYRCASSPWVSNEQYFGPGTRLTVT.

The rearrangement links TRBV20-1 to TRBJ1-5; D gene unclear. Trimming pared 3 bases from V and 0 bases from J, leaving 12 bases between. Looked up from germline, CDR1 is DFQATT and CDR2 is SNEGSKA (reference sequence). The CDR3 extends over 15 amino acids. In nucleotides, the CDR3 is TGCAGTGCTAGTGGTTCCACATATAGCAATCAGCCCCAGCATTTT. This translates into CSASGSTYSNQPQHF.

There are many counts of this clonotype. The rearrangement links TRBV7-9 to TRBJ1-1; no clear D gene. The CDR3 extends over 15 amino acids. V lost 8 bases and J lost 1, with 17 bases in between. Germline CDR1 reads SEHNR; CDR2 reads FQNEAQ (reference sequence). The CDR3 reads CASGSGVNPNTEAFF. The DNA of the CDR3 is TGTGCCAGCGGTTCAGGAGTGAACCCGAACACTGAAGCTTTCTTT.

V is TRBV28 and J is TRBJ1-1, with a tentative D call TRBD1 (5 bases). The germline V gene encodes CDR1 MDHEN and CDR2 SYDVKM. The CDR3 is made up of 12 amino acids. Between the trimmed V and J ends, which lost 3 bases and 9 bases, there was a span of 11 bases. CDR3 residues: CASSFGATKAFF. DNA of the CDR3: TGTGCCAGCAGTTTTGGGGCAACTAAAGCTTTCTTT.

The V call is TRBV7-2, the J call TRBJ1-2; D remains unclear. V dropped 1 base and J dropped 2 bases, with 11 bases sitting between them. The germline V gene has CDR1 SGHTA and CDR2 FQGNSA. The CDR3 length is 15 residues. In DNA, the CDR3 is TGTGCCAGCAGCTTAGTATCCCCGGGAAACTATGGCTACACCTTC. The encoded protein is CASSLVSPGNYGYTF.

This clonotype was counted many times. The chain joins TRBV28 to TRBJ1-1; maybe TRBD1 (6 bases). The CDR3 totals 15 residues. Germline loops: CDR1 MDHEN, CDR2 SYDVKM. V shed 4 bases and J shed 6 bases, with 18 bases lying between them. CDR3 in DNA: TGTGCCAGCAGTTCTTACAGGGTCTACAGAGCTGAAGCTTTCTTT. It is translated as CASSSYRVYRAEAFF.

This clonotype was observed a few times. The chain recombines TRBV9 with TRBJ2-7, with D perhaps TRBD1 (5 bases). V lost 0 bases to trimming and J lost 1 base, with 8 bases between them. Germline V CDR1 and CDR2: SGDLS, YYNGEE. There are 14 residues in the CDR3. The CDR3 bases are TGTGCCAGCAGCGTAGTCGACAGTTCCTACGAGCAGTACTTC. Its protein product is CASSVVDSSYEQYF.

This clonotype has more than one count but fewer than ten. The chain recombines TRBV12-5 with TRBJ2-1; D unresolved. Germline V gene data show CDR1 as LGHNT and CDR2 as FRNRAP. The CDR3 has 13 residues. V was shortened by 1 base and J by 2 bases, with 3 bases between the two germline ends. In DNA, the CDR3 is TGTGCTAGTGGTTTGGCGACCTACAATGAGCAGTTCTTC. Protein: CASGLATYNEQFF.

This clonotype appeared once. This chain connects TRBV19 to TRBJ2-1; 11 nucleotides match TRBD2. Germline loops: CDR1 LNHDA, CDR2 SQIVND (reference sequence). The V segment lost 4 bases and the J segment 8 bases; nucleotides outside the gene matches: 10. The CDR3 contains 16 residues. The CDR3 sequence: CASSSLTSGRRDEQFF. CDR3 coding DNA: TGTGCCAGTAGTAGCCTAACTAGCGGGAGAAGGGATGAGCAGTTCTTC.

This clonotype appeared a few times. V gene TRBV5-5 combines with J gene TRBJ2-7; D unresolved. With 3 bases removed from V and 3 bases from J, the gap between germline ends came to 13 bases. The CDR3 consists of 14 residues. The germline V gene encodes CDR1 SGHKS and CDR2 YYEKEE (reference sequence). CDR3 protein: CASSSLRSHYEQYF. The CDR3 nucleotides are TGTGCCAGCAGCTCACTGCGAAGCCACTACGAGCAGTACTTC.

The chain links TRBV29-1 to TRBJ2-1; TRBD1 might be the D (6 bases). In germline, CDR1 is SQVTM, CDR2 ANQGSEA. The CDR3 consists of 12 residues. V was cut by 4 bases and J by 6 bases, with 10 bases left in between. CDR3: CSVGQGSNEQFF. Written as DNA, the CDR3 is TGCAGCGTTGGTCAGGGGAGCAATGAGCAGTTCTTC.